This T cell receptor (beta chain) was profiled in a study of cytomegalovirus exposure and HLA in healthy donors. Overall study results and limits: Sequencing depth roughly uniform across donors was assumed in presence/absence analyses. The study listed around 150 cytomegalovirus-associated TCR beta chains.

Use of 60 Vbeta and 13 Jbeta primers characterized the PCR. Using immunoSEQ multiplex PCR, the repertoire was profiled, and TCRdb retains in-frame clones only, with some absent. The table records around 300,000 clones, roughly two thirds of them present only once. Each donor was healthy, and each was a bone marrow donor. On this clone itself: Its antigen remains unidentified.

The CDR3 extends over 16 amino acids. Trimming took off 1 base at V and 3 bases at J, with 15 bases between the two ends. The germline gives CDR1 SGHAT, CDR2 FQNNGV. The receptor comes from a female donor in good health and CMV-seronegative. This chain links TRBV11-2 with TRBJ1-1; possible D gene TRBD1, 5 bases. Sequencing used PBMCs. This chain's CDR3 is CASSLVLDSSDTEAFF. CDR3 nucleotides: TGTGCCAGCAGCTTAGTCCTAGACAGCTCCGACACTGAAGCTTTCTTT.